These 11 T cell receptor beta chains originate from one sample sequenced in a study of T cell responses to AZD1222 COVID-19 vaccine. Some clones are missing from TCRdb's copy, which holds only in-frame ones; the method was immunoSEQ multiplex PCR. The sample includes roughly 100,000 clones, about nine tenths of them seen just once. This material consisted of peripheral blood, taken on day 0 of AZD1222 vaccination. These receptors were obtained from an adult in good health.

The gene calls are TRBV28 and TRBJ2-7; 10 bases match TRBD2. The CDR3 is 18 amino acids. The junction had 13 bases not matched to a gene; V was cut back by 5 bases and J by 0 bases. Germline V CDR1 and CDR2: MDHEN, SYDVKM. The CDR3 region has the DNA TGTGCCAGCAGTACAGCGGGAGGGCCTTTTTATCCCTCCTACGAGCAGTACTTC. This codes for CASSTAGGPFYPSYEQYF.

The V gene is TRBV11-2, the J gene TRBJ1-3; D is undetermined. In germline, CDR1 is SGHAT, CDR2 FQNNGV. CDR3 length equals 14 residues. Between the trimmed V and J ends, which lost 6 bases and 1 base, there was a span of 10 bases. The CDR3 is CASSWSSSGNTIYF. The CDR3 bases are TGTGCCAGCAGTTGGAGCAGTTCTGGAAACACCATATATTTT.

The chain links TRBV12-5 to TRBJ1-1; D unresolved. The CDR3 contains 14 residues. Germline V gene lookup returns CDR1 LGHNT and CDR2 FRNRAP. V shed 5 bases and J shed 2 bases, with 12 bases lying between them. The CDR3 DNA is TGTGCTAGTGGTCCCAACCAGGTAAACACTGAAGCTTTCTTT. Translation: CASGPNQVNTEAFF.

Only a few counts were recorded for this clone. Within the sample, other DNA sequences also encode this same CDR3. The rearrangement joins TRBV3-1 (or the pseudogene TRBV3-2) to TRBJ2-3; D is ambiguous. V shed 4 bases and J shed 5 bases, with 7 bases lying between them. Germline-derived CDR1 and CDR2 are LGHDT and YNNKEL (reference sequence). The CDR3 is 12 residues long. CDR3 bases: TGTGCCAGCAGCCGGTCGGGAGATACGCAGTATTTT. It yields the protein CASSRSGDTQYF.

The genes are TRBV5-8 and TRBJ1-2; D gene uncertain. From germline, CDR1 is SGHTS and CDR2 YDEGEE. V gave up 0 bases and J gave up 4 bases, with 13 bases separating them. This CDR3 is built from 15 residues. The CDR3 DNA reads TGTGCCAGCAGCTTGGCCCGGGGTACCTCCTATGGCTACACCTTC. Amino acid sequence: CASSLARGTSYGYTF.

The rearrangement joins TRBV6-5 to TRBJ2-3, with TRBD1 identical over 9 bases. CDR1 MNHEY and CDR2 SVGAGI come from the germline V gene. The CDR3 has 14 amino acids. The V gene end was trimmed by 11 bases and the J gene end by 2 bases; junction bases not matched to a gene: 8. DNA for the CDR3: TGTGCCGGGTCCCGGGACAGGGTCACAGATACGCAGTATTTT. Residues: CAGSRDRVTDTQYF.

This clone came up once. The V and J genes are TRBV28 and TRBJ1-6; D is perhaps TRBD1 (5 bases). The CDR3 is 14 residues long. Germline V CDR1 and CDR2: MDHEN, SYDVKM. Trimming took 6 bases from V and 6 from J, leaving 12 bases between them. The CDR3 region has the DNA TGTGCCAGCAGGGACCCGGGGCTTAATTCACCCCTCCACTTT. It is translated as CASRDPGLNSPLHF.

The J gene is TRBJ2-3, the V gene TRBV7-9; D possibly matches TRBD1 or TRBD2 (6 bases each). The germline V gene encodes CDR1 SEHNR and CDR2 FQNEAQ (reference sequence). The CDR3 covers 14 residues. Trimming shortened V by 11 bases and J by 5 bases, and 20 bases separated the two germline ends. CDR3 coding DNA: TGTGCCGGAGAAGAGGGACTGACAGGAGATACGCAGTATTTT. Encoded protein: CAGEEGLTGDTQYF. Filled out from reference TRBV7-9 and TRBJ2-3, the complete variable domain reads DTGVSQNPRHKITKRGQNVTFRCDPISEHNRLYWYRQTLGQGPEFLTYFQNEAQLEKSRLLSDRFSAERPKGSFSTLEIQRTEQGDSAMYLCAGEEGLTGDTQYFGPGTRLTVL.

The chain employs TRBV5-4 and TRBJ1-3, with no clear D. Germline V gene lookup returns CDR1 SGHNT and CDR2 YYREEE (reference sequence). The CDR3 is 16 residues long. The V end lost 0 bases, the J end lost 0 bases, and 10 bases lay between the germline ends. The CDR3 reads CASSLGQPLSGNTIYF. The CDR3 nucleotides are TGTGCCAGCAGCTTGGGGCAGCCTCTCTCTGGAAACACCATATATTTT.

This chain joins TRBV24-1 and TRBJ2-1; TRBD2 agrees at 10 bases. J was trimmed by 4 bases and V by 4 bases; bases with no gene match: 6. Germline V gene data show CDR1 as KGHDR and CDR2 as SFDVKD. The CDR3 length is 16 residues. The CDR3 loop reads CATSDSSGSRYNEQFF. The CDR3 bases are TGTGCCACCAGTGACTCTAGCGGGAGTAGGTACAATGAGCAGTTCTTC.

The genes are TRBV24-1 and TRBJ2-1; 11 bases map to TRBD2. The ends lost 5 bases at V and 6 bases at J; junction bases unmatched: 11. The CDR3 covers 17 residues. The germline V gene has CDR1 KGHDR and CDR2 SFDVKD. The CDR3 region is CATSASSGRIGGNEQFF. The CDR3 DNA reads TGTGCCACCAGTGCTTCTAGCGGGAGGATAGGAGGCAATGAGCAGTTCTTC.